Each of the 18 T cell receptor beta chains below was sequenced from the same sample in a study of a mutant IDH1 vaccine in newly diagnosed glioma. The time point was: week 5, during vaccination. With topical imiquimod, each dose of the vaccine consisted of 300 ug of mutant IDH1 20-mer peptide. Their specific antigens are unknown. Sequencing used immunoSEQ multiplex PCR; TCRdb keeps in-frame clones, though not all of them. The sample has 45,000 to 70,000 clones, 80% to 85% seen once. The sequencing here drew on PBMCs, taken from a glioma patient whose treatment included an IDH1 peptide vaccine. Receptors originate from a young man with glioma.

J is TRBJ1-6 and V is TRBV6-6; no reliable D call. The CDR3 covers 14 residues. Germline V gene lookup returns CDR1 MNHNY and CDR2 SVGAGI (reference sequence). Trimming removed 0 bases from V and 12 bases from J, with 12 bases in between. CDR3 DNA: TGTGCCAGCAGTTACTCGGGTAGGGCCCGACCCCTCCACTTT. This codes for CASSYSGRARPLHF.

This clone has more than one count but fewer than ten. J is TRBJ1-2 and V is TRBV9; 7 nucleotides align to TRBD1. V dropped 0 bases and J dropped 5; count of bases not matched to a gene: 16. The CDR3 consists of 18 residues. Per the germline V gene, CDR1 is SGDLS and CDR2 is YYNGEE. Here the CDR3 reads CASSVDYPEGADGYGYTF. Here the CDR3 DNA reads TGTGCCAGCAGCGTAGACTACCCCGAGGGGGCAGATGGGTATGGCTACACCTTC.

The CDR3 DNA reads as TGCAGTGCAGCGGGACGGCAGGAAGCTTTCTTT. It yields the protein CSAAGRQEAFF. The chain has TRBV20-1 and TRBJ1-1; D is perhaps TRBD1 (5 bases). The CDR3 contains 11 residues. V gave up 6 bases and J gave up 8 bases, with 13 bases separating them. From germline, CDR1 is DFQATT and CDR2 SNEGSKA (reference sequence).

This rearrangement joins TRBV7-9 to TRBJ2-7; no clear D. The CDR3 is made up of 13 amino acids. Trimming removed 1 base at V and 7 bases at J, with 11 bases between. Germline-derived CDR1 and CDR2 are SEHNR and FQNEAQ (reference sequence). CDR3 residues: CASSLDGVREQYF. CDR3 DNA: TGTGCCAGCAGCTTAGATGGGGTTCGGGAGCAGTACTTC.

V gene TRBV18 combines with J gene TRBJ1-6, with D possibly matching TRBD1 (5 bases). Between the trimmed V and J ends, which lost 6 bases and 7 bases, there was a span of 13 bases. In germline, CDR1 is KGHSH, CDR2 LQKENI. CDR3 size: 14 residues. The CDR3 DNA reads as TGTGCCAGCTCTCTACAGGATTACAATTCACCCCTCCACTTT. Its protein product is CASSLQDYNSPLHF.

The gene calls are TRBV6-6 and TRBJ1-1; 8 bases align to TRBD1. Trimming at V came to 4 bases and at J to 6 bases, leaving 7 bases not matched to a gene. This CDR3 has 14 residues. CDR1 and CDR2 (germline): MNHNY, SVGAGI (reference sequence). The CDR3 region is CASSSTGGLAEAFF. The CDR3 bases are TGTGCCAGCAGTTCCACAGGGGGACTCGCTGAAGCTTTCTTT.

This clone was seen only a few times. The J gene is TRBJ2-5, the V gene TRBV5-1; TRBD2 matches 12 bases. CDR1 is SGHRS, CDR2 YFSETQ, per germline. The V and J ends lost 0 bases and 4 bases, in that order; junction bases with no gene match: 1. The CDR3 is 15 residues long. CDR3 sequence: CASSLASGGGETQYF. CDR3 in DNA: TGCGCCAGCAGCTTGGCTAGCGGGGGGGGAGAGACCCAGTACTTC.

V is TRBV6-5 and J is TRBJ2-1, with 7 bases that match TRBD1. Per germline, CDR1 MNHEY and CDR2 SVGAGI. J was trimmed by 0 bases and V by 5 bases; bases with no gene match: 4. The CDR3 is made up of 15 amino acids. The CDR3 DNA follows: TGTGCCAGCAGTACAGGGGATTCCTCCTACAATGAGCAGTTCTTC. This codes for CASSTGDSSYNEQFF.

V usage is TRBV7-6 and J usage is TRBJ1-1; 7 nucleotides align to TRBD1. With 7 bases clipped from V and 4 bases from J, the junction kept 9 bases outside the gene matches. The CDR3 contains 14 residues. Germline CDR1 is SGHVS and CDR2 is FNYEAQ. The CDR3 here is CASTPRQGPTEAFF. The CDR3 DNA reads TGTGCCAGCACCCCTAGACAGGGTCCCACTGAAGCTTTCTTT.

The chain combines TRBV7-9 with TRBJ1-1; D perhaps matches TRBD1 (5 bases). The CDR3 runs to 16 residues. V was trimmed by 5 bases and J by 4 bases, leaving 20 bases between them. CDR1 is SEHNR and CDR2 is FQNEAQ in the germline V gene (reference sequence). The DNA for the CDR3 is TGTGCCAGCAGCGCGACCGGGACTGCAAGGGGCACTGAAGCTTTCTTT. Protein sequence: CASSATGTARGTEAFF.

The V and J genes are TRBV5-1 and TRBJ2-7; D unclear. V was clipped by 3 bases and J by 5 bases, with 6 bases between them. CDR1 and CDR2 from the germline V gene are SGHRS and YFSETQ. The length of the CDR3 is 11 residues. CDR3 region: CASSSRDEQYF. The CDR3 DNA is TGCGCCAGCAGCTCCCGGGACGAGCAGTACTTC.

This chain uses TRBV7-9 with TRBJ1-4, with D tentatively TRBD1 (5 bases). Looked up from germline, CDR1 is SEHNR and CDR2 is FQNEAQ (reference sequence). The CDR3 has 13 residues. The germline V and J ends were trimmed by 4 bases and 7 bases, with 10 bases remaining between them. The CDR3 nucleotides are TGTGCCAGCAGCTCCCTGGGGGGTGAAAAACTGTTTTTT. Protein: CASSSLGGEKLFF.

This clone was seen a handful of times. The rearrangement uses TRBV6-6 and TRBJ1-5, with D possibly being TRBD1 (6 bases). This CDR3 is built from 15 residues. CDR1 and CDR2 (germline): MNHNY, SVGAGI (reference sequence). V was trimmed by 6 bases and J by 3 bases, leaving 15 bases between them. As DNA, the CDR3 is TGTGCCAGCAGCGCGCTAGGGGGTTTCAATCAGCCCCAGCATTTT. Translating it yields CASSALGGFNQPQHF.

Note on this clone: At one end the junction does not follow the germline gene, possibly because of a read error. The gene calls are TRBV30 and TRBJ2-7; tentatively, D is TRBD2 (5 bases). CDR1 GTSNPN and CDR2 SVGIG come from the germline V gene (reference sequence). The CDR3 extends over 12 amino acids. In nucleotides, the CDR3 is TGTGCCTGGAGTTTCGCAACGGACTCTCATAACTTC. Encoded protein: CAWSFATDSHNF. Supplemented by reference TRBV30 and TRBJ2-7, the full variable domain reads SQTIHQWPATLVQPVGSPLSLECTVEGTSNPNLYWYRQAAGRGLQLLFYSVGIGQISSEVPQNLSASRPQDRQFILSSKKLLLSDSGFYLCAWSFATDSHNFGPGTRLTVT.

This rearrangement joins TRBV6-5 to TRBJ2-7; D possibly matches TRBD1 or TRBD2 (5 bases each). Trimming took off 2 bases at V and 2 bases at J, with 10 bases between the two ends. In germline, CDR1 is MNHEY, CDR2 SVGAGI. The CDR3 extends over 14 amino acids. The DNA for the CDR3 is TGTGCCAGCAGTTACATGCAGGGACCCTACGAGCAGTACTTC. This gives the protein CASSYMQGPYEQYF.

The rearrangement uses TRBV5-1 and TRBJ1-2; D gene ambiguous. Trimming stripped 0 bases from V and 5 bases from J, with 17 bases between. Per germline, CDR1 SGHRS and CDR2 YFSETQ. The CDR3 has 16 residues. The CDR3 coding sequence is TGCGCCAGCAGCTTGGCCCAGGCGACTCTGGGATATGGCTACACCTTC. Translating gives CASSLAQATLGYGYTF. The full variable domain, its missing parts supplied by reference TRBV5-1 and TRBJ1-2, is KAGVTQTPRYLIKTRGQQVTLSCSPISGHRSVSWYQQTPGQGLQFLFEYFSETQRNKGNFPGRFSGRQFSNSRSEMNVSTLELGDSALYLCASSLAQATLGYGYTFGSGTRLTVV.

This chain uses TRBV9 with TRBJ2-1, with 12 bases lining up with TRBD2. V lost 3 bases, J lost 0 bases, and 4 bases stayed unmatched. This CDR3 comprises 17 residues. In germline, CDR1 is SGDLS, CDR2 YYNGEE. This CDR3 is CASSGGLAGFSYNEQFF. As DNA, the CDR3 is TGTGCCAGCAGCGGTGGACTAGCGGGGTTCTCCTACAATGAGCAGTTCTTC.

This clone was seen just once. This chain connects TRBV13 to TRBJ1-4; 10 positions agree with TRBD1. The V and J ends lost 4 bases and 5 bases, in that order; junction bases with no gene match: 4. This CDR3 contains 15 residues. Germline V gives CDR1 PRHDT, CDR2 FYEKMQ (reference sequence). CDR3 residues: CASSSLGQGNEKLFF. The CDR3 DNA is TGTGCCAGCAGCTCCTTGGGACAGGGGAATGAAAAACTGTTTTTT.